The present T cell receptor beta chain was sequenced within a study of blood T cell repertoires in COVID-19. Study information: From the United States, Italy and Spain came samples of acute and convalescent COVID-19. Nucleic acid was either cDNA or gDNA, and it came from T cells, B-cell-depleted T cells, or PBMCs.

Original methodology: The authors estimated nucleated cell counts from reference gene primer amplification. Using immunoSEQ multiplex PCR, the repertoire was profiled, and TCRdb retains in-frame clones only, with some absent. That table gives V, J and clone size, and the DNA gave D and trimming. The table includes about 120,000 clones, approximately 88% detected once. This TCR was recovered from a man in his forties or fifties with acute or convalescent COVID-19. Source material: peripheral blood.

The CDR3 nucleotides are TGCGCCAGCAGCTTCTCCGGGACAGGGTTATCTGAAGCTTTCTTT. Translating gives CASSFSGTGLSEAFF. The chain uses TRBV5-1 and TRBJ1-1, with 9 bases that match TRBD1. CDR3 size: 15 residues. After removal of 2 bases from V and 6 bases from J, the junction contained 8 bases not matched to a gene. CDR1 and CDR2 from the germline V gene are SGHRS and YFSETQ.